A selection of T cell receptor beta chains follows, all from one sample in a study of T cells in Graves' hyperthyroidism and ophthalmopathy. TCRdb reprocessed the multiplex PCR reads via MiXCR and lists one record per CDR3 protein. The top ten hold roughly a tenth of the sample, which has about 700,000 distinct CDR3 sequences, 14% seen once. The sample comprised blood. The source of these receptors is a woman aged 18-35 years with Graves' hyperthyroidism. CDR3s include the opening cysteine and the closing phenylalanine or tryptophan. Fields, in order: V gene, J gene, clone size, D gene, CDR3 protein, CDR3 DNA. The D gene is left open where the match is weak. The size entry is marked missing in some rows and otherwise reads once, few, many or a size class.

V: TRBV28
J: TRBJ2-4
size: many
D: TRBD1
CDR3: CASSPFSGGAAKNIQYF
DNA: TGTGCCAGCAGTCCTTTCTCAGGGGGCGCGGCCAAAAACATTCAGTACTTC

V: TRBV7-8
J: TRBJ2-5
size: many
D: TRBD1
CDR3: CASSSTGGKETQYF
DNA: TGTGCCAGCAGCTCGACAGGGGGCAAAGAGACCCAGTACTTC

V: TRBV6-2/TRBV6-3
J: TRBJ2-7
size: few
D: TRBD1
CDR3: CASSSGQGLNYEQYF
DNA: TGTGCCAGCAGTTCCGGACAGGGCCTAAACTACGAGCAGTACTTC

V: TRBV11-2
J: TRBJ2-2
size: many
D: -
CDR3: CASSLWRGNTGELFF
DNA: TGTGCCAGCAGCTTATGGCGGGGTAACACCGGGGAGCTGTTTTTT

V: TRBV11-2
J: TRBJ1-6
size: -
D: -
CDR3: CASSPRRVLRSNSPLHF
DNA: TGTGCCAGCAGCCCTCGCCGGGTCCTTCGGAGTAATTCACCCCTCCACTTT

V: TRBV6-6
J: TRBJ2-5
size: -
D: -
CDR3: CASSYGGNQETQYF
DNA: TGTGCCAGCAGTTACGGGGGTAATCAAGAGACCCAGTACTTC

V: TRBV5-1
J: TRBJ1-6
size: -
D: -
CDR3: CASSLVGSPPLHF
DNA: TGCGCCAGCAGCTTGGTGGGCAGTCCACCCCTCCACTTT

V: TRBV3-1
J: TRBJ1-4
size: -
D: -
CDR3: CASSQVDRSYEKLFF
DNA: TGTGCCAGCAGCCAAGTAGACAGGAGCTATGAAAAACTGTTTTTT

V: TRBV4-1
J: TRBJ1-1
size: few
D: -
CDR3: CASSQSPGRGALEAFF
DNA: TGCGCCAGCAGCCAGTCACCGGGCCGAGGAGCCCTTGAAGCTTTCTTT

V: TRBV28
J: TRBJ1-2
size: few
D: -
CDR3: CASSLRLVGYTF
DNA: TGTGCCAGCAGTCTCAGGTTGGTTGGCTACACCTTC

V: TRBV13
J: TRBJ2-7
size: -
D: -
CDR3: CASSLEGEAFYEQYF
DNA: TGTGCCAGCAGCTTAGAGGGAGAAGCTTTCTACGAGCAGTACTTC

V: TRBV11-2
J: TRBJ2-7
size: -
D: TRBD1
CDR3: CASSSRRATGTPYEQYF
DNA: TGTGCCAGCAGCTCCCGACGAGCGACAGGGACCCCCTACGAGCAGTACTTC

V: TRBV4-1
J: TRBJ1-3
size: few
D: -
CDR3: CASSPYYVSGNTIYF
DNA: TGCGCCAGCAGCCCTTATTACGTCTCTGGAAACACCATATATTTT

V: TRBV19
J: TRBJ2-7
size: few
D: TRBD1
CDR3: CASSRWTGGGEQYF
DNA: TGTGCCAGTAGTAGATGGACAGGGGGCGGTGAGCAGTACTTC

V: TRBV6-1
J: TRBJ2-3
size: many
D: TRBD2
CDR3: CASSYLSGTITDTQYF
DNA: TGTGCCAGCAGCTACCTTAGCGGGACGATCACAGATACGCAGTATTTT

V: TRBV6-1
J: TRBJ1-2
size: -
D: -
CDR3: CASGSGGYTF
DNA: TGTGCCAGCGGCTCGGGCGGCTACACCTTC

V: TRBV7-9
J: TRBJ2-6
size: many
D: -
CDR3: CASSHWTSGANVLTF
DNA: TGTGCCAGCAGCCACTGGACGTCTGGGGCCAACGTCCTGACTTTC

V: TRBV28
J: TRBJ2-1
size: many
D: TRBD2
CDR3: CASRGRTSGRTEQFF
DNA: TGTGCCAGCCGAGGCAGGACTAGCGGGAGGACTGAGCAGTTCTTC

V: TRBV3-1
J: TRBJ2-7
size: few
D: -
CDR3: CASSQESEQYF
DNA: TGTGCCAGCAGCCAAGAGAGCGAGCAGTACTTC

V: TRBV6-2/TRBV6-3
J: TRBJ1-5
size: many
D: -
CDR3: CASSYGGRGNQPQHF
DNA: TGTGCCAGCAGTTACGGCGGACGAGGCAATCAGCCCCAGCATTTT

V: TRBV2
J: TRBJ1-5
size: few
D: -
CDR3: CASSDPAGASNQPQHF
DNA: TGTGCCAGCAGTGACCCAGCTGGGGCGAGCAATCAGCCCCAGCATTTT

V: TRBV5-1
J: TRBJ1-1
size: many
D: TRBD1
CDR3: CASSPPPRTGPMNTEAFF
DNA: TGCGCCAGCAGCCCCCCCCCAAGGACAGGGCCCATGAACACTGAAGCTTTCTTT

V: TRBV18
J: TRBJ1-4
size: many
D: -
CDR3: CASSPTQTTNEKLFF
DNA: TGTGCCAGCTCACCAACTCAGACAACTAATGAAAAACTGTTTTTT

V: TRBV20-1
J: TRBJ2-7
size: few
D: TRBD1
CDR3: CSATEGQGSYEQYF
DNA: TGCAGTGCTACCGAGGGACAGGGATCCTACGAGCAGTACTTC

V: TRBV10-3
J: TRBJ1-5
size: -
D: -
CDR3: CAISESTTVNQPQHF
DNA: TGTGCCATCAGTGAGTCGACGACGGTCAATCAGCCCCAGCATTTT

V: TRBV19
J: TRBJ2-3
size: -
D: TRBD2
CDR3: CASSFKAGLKDTQYF
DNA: TGTGCCAGTAGTTTCAAAGCGGGATTAAAAGATACGCAGTATTTT

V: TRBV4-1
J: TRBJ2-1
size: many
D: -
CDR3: CASSQDRDEQFF
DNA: TGCGCCAGCAGCCAAGATCGGGATGAGCAGTTCTTC

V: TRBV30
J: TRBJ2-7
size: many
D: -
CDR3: CAWSKPALGYEQYF
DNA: TGTGCCTGGAGTAAACCTGCGCTGGGGTACGAGCAGTACTTC

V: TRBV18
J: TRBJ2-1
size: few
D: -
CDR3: CASSPASARNEQFF
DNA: TGTGCCAGCTCACCTGCGAGCGCCAGAAATGAGCAGTTCTTC

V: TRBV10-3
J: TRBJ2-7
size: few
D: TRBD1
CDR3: CAISADRGGSYEQYF
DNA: TGTGCCATCAGTGCGGACAGGGGGGGCTCCTACGAGCAGTACTTC

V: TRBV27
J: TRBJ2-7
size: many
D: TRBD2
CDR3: CASSLNPQREAYEQYF
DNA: TGTGCCAGCAGTTTAAATCCCCAGCGGGAGGCCTACGAGCAGTACTTC

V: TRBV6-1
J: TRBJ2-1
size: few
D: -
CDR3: CASSENLNEQFF
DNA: TGTGCCAGCAGTGAAAATCTTAACGAGCAGTTCTTC

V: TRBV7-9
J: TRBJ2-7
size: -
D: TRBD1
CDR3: CASSLTGTGTQHEQYF
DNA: TGTGCCAGCAGCTTAACGGGGACAGGGACTCAGCACGAGCAGTACTTC

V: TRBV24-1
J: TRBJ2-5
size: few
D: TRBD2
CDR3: CATSDLPGGEETQYF
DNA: TGTGCCACCAGTGATCTACCCGGGGGGGAAGAGACCCAGTACTTC

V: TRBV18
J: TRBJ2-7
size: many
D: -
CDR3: CASSTDLSRSYEQYF
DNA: TGTGCCAGCTCGACGGATCTCTCACGCTCCTACGAGCAGTACTTC

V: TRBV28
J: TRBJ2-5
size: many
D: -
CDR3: CASSSPPGRGGGETQYF
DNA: TGTGCCAGCAGTTCACCCCCCGGCAGGGGAGGAGGAGAGACCCAGTACTTC

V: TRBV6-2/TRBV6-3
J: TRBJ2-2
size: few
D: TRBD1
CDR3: CASRPTGDTGELFF
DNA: TGTGCCAGCAGACCAACAGGGGATACCGGGGAGCTGTTTTTT

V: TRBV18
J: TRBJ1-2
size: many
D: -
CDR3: CASSPGTSNYGYTF
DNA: TGTGCCAGCTCACCTGGGACTTCGAACTATGGCTACACCTTC

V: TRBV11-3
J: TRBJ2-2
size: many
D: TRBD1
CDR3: CASSLWVGTGNTGELFF
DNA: TGTGCCAGCAGCTTATGGGTCGGGACAGGGAACACCGGGGAGCTGTTTTTT

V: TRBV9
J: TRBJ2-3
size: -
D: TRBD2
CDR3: CASSVAPNSGRYTDTQYF
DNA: TGTGCCAGCAGCGTAGCTCCGAATAGCGGGAGGTACACAGATACGCAGTATTTT

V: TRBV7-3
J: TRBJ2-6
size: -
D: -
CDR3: CASSLNRISGANVLTF
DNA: TGTGCCAGCAGCTTAAACAGGATTTCTGGGGCCAACGTCCTGACTTTC

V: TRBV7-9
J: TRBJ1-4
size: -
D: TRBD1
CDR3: CASSTGTGGEKLFF
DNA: TGTGCCAGCAGTACCGGGACAGGGGGGGAAAAACTGTTTTTT

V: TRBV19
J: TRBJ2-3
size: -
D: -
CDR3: CASSRGERTQYF
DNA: TGTGCCAGTAGCCGAGGGGAGCGTACGCAGTATTTT

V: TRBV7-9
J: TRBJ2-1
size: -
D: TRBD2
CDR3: CASSLPLAGGYNEQFF
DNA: TGTGCCAGCAGCTTGCCCCTGGCGGGAGGATACAATGAGCAGTTCTTC

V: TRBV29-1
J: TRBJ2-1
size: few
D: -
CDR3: CSVGAVSYNEQFF
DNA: TGCAGCGTTGGGGCTGTCTCCTACAATGAGCAGTTCTTC

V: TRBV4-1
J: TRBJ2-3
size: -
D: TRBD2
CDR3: CASRKAGVPADTQYF
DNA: TGCGCCAGCAGGAAAGCGGGAGTTCCGGCAGATACGCAGTATTTT

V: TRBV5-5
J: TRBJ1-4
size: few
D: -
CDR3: CASSLISGDEKLFF
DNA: TGTGCCAGCAGCTTGATTTCAGGGGATGAAAAACTGTTTTTT

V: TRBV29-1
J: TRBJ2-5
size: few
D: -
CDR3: CSLLDGQETQYF
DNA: TGCAGCTTACTCGACGGCCAAGAGACCCAGTACTTC